This T cell receptor (beta chain) stems from a study of blood T cell repertoires in COVID-19. The J segment lost 7 bases and the V segment lost 3 bases, leaving 8 bases of the junction unmatched. CDR3 length: 14 residues. Germline V gives CDR1 LGHNA, CDR2 YSLEER. The count of this clone is one. Sequenced by immunoSEQ multiplex PCR; TCRdb stores in-frame clones only, minus some. The sample consists of about 150,000 clones, under 85% of them appearing once. Seattle enrolled patients during active infection and tracked them longitudinally. The specimen sequenced was peripheral blood. This TCR derives from a man in his sixties with COVID-19, enrolled during active disease. The chain joins TRBV4-3 to TRBJ1-2; 7 bases are a match to TRBD1. The CDR3 sequence is CASSQVRQGPGYTF. In DNA, the CDR3 is TGCGCCAGCAGCCAGGTCCGACAGGGCCCTGGCTACACCTTC.